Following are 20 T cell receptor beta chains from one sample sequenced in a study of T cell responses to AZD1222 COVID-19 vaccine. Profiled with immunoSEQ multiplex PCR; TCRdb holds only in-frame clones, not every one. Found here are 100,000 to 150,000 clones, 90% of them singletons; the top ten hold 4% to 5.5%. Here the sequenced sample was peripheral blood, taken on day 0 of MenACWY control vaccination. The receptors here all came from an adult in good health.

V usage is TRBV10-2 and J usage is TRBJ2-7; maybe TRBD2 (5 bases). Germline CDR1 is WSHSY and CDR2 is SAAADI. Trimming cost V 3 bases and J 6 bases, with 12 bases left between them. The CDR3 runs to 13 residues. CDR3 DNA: TGCGCCAGCAGTGATCCGAGTCTAGCCGAGCAGTACGTC. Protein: CASSDPSLAEQYV.

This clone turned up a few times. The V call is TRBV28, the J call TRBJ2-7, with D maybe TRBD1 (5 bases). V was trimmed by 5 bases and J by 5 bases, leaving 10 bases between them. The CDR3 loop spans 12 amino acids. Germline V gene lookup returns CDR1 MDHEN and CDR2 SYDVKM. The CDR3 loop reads CASSTQGHEQYV. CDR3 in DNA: TGTGCCAGCAGTACGCAGGGTCACGAGCAGTACGTC.

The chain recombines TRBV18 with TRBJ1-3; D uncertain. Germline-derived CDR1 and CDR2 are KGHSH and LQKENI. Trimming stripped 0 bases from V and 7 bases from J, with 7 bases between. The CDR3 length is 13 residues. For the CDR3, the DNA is TGTGCCAGCTCACCACCCGGGTTGAACACCATATATTTT. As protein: CASSPPGLNTIYF.

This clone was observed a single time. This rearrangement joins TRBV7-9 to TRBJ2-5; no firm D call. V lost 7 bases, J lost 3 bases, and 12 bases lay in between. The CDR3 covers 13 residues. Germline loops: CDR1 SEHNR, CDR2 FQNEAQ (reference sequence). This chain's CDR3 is CASIPRTEETQYF. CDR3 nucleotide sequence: TGTGCCAGCATTCCCCGGACGGAAGAGACCCAGTACTTC.

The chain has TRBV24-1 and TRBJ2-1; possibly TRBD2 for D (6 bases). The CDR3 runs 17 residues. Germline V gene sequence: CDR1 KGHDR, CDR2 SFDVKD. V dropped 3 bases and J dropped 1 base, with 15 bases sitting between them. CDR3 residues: CATSDRSSVGSYNEQFF. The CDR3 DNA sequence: TGTGCCACCAGTGATCGCTCTAGCGTTGGGTCCTACAATGAGCAGTTCTTC.

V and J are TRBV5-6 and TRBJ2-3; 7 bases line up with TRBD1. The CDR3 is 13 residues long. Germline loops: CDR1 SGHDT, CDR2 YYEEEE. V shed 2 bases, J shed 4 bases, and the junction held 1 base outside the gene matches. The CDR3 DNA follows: TGTGCCAGCAGCTTCCAGGGGGCAGATACGCAGTATTTT. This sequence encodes CASSFQGADTQYF.

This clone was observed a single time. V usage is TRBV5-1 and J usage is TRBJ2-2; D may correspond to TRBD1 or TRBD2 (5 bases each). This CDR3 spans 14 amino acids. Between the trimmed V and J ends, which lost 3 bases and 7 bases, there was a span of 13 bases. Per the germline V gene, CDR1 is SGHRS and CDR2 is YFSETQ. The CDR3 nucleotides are TGCGCCAGCAGCTGGGACGATTGGGGCGGGGAGCTGTTTTTT. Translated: CASSWDDWGGELFF.

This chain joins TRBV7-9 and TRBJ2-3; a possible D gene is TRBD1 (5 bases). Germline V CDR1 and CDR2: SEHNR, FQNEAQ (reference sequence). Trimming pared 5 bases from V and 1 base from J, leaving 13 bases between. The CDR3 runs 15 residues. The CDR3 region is CASSQGILGTDTQYF. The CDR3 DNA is TGTGCCAGCAGCCAGGGAATCTTGGGCACAGATACGCAGTATTTT. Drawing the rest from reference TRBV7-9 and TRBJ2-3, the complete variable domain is DTGVSQNPRHKITKRGQNVTFRCDPISEHNRLYWYRQTLGQGPEFLTYFQNEAQLEKSRLLSDRFSAERPKGSFSTLEIQRTEQGDSAMYLCASSQGILGTDTQYFGPGTRLTVL.

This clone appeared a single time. This chain's CDR3 is CASSLDVRGFTIGDTQYF. The CDR3 DNA reads as TGTGCCAGCAGCTTGGATGTAAGGGGATTTACTATTGGGGATACGCAGTATTTT. This chain joins TRBV5-5 and TRBJ2-3, with a tentative D call TRBD1 (5 bases). This CDR3 region has 18 residues. V was trimmed by 0 bases and J by 6 bases, leaving 23 bases between them. Germline lookup yields CDR1 SGHKS and CDR2 YYEKEE (reference sequence).

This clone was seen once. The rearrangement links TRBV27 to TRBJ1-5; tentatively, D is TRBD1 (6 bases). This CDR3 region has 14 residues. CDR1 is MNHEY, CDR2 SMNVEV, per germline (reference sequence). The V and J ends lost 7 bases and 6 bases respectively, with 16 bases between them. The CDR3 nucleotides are TGTGCCAGCAAAAACAGGGCTTTGAGTCAGCCCCAGCATTTT. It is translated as CASKNRALSQPQHF.

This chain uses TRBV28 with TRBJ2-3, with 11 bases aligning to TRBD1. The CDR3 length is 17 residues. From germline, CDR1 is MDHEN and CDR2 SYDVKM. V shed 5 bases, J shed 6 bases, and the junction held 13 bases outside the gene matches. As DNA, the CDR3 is TGTGCCAGCAGTAAGCCGACCGGGACAGGGGGTTTCGATACGCAGTATTTT. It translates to CASSKPTGTGGFDTQYF. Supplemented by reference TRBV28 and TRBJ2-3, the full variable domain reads DVKVTQSSRYLVKRTGEKVFLECVQDMDHENMFWYRQDPGLGLRLIYFSYDVKMKEKGDIPEGYSVSREKKERFSLILESASTNQTSMYLCASSKPTGTGGFDTQYFGPGTRLTVL.

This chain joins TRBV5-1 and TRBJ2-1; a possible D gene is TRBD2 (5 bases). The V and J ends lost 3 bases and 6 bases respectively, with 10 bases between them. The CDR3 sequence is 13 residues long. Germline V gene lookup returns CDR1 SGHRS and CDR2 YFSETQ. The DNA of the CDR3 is TGCGCCAGCAGCTACACTAGTTTCAATGAGCAGTTCTTC. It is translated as CASSYTSFNEQFF. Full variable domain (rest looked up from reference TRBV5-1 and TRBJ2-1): KAGVTQTPRYLIKTRGQQVTLSCSPISGHRSVSWYQQTPGQGLQFLFEYFSETQRNKGNFPGRFSGRQFSNSRSEMNVSTLELGDSALYLCASSYTSFNEQFFGPGTRLTVL.

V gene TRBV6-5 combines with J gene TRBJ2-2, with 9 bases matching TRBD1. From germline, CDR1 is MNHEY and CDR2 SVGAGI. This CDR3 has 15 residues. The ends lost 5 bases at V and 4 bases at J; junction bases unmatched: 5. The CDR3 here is CASSRTGATTGELFF. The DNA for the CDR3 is TGTGCCAGCAGTCGGACAGGGGCAACCACCGGGGAGCTGTTTTTT.

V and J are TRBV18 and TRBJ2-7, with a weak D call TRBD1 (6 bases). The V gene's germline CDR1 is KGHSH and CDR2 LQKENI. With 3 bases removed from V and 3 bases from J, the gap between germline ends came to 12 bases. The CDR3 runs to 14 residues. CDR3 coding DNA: TGTGCCAGCTCACCCGAGACAGGACTCTACGAGCAGTACGTC. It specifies CASSPETGLYEQYV.

CDR3 amino acids: CASSYAGSSSYNEQFF. CDR3 sequence (DNA): TGTGCCAGCAGTTACGCAGGGAGTAGCTCCTACAATGAGCAGTTCTTC. The genes are TRBV6-2 or TRBV6-3 and TRBJ2-1; D is possibly TRBD1 or TRBD2 (5 bases each). CDR3 length: 16 residues. Germline V gene data show CDR1 as MNHEY and CDR2 as SVGEGT. Trimming took off 2 bases at V and 0 bases at J, with 11 bases between the two ends.

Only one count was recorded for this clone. Here the CDR3 reads CASSLGLGDGYTF. CDR3 nucleotides: TGTGCCAGCAGTTTAGGTCTGGGGGATGGCTACACCTTC. The rearrangement joins TRBV28 to TRBJ1-2; tentative D call: TRBD1 (5 bases). The germline V gene encodes CDR1 MDHEN and CDR2 SYDVKM. Trimming left V 2 bases short and J 6 bases short, with 10 bases between. This CDR3 region has 13 residues.

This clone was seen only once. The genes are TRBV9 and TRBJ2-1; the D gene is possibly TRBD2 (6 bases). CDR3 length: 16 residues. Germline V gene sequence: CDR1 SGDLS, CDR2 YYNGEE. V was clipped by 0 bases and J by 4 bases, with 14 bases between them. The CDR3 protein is CASSVEGAGLYNEQFF. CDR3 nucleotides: TGTGCCAGCAGCGTAGAGGGCGCGGGGCTATACAATGAGCAGTTCTTC.

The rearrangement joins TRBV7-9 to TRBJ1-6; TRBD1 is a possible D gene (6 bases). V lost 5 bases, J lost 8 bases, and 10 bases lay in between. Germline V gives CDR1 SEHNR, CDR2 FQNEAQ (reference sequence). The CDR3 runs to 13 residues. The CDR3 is CASSAGEHSPLHF. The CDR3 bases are TGTGCCAGCAGCGCAGGGGAACATTCACCCCTCCACTTT.

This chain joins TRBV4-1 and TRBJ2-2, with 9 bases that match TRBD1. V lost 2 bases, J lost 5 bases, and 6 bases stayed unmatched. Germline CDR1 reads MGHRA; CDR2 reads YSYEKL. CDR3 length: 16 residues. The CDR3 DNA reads TGCGCCAGCAGCCAAATAGACAGGGGGTATACCGGGGAGCTGTTTTTT. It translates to CASSQIDRGYTGELFF.

CDR3 in amino acids: CSVQQGRGGETQYF. The CDR3 DNA reads as TGCAGCGTTCAACAGGGAAGGGGTGGAGAGACCCAGTACTTC. The chain combines TRBV29-1 with TRBJ2-5, with D tentatively TRBD1 (6 bases). This CDR3 spans 14 amino acids. Looked up from germline, CDR1 is SQVTM and CDR2 is ANQGSEA. The V end was cut by 5 bases, the J end by 4 bases, with 17 bases between. Full variable domain (remainder filled in from reference TRBV29-1 and TRBJ2-5): SAVISQKPSRDICQRGTSLTIQCQVDSQVTMMFWYRQQPGQSLTLIATANQGSEATYESGFVIDKFPISRPNLTFSTLTVSNMSPEDSSIYLCSVQQGRGGETQYFGPGTRLLVL.